Detailed here is one T cell receptor beta chain. Its antigen target is currently unknown. This CDR3 is missing its conserved last phenylalanine or tryptophan, likely due to a read error. Libraries of naive CD8 T cells were built from anywhere between roughly 20,000 and 1,100,000 sorted cells, with 10%, 30% or 50% of the purified RNA used. Naive CD8 T cells, defined as CD8+CD4-CCR7+CD45RA+, were FACS-sorted into RLT Plus buffer on a BD FACSAria II. Ten to eleven TCR copies' worth of Jurkat RNA were spiked into roughly 19,000-1,000,000 naive CD8 T cell samples to test detection sensitivity. CD8 T cells were enriched with RosetteSep CD8+ T Cell Enrichment Cocktail and Ficoll-Paque, followed by ACK red cell lysis. Both ends counted, the CDR3 spans 15 residues. Here the CDR3 DNA is all that survives: 45 bases in frame from base 1. V drops 0 bases and J drops 6 bases, leaving 12 bases in between. The germline V gene yields MGHRA for CDR1 and YSYEKL for CDR2.

These data belong to a study of molecular identifiers for immune sequencing clone quantification (dated by TCRdb to 2016 to 2019). A note on the overall study: For a replicate experiment, the RNA from either about 20,000 or 100,000 naive CD8 T cells was divided into five aliquots, and four of those aliquots went on to sequencing. The study was a methods study using CD8 T cells to benchmark molecular-identifier clustering-based TCR repertoire sequencing (MIDCIRS) and TCR RNA copy counting. General study outcomes and caveats: The naive libraries included spiked-in Jurkat TCR RNA (10 copies' worth), and this RNA is not part of the donor repertoire. Spiked-in Jurkat TCR RNA equal to a single cell's worth was reported to be detectable even within 1,100,000 naive CD8 T cells. Clones above 20 RNA copies held over 98% of molecules in CMV-specific effector cells but under 1% in naive cells. When barcode sub-clustering was not used, chimeric consensus sequences inflated TCR diversity, with chimeras reaching as high as 47%. The sizes of highly expanded clones could end up underestimated when identical TCR molecules share a barcode. About 3.1 recovered TCR RNA copies per cell were obtained by modeling, versus around 9.8 by digital PCR, implying a capture efficiency of 25% to 30%.

The library was made by PCR. The reads were generated on an Illumina HiSeq 4000. Bulk TCR libraries were made following a previously described method, with the TCR primers given in Table S5. Total RNA was purified with the Qiagen AllPrep DNA/RNA kit. Reads from multiple sequencing runs of the same library were pooled before analysis. As for the original processing: Reads were retained only if their TCR constant sequence matched exactly, and those retained reads were trimmed to 150 nt and grouped according to their 12-nt molecular barcodes. Within each barcode group, reads were sub-clustered at a 15% Levenshtein threshold, and quality-weighted consensus sequences were built per RNA molecule. Non-functional sequences were discarded, and so were lower-count sequences lying one edit away from another sequence. Based on a fit of two negative binomial distributions, barcode sub-clusters having less than 20% of the maximum read count were discarded. TCRdb trimmed the raw reads at Q25, called clones with MiXCR and kept productive beta chains. Under each unique CDR3 protein, matching rows form one entry showing the most common genes and DNA. Clone size and V and J calls follow TCRdb, not the original study. Here the sample has just under 65,000 distinct CDR3 sequences; 19% occur a single time. The top ten constitute more than 1.4% of the sample.

Source material: naive CD8+ T cells from blood, with Jurkat cell RNA spiked in. The label giving this sample's cell subset or site can be read as: FACS-sorted CD8+CD4-CCR7+CD45RA+ naive T cells. The sequence was obtained from a human donor in good health. Some libraries in this study had Jurkat cell RNA spiked in. The V and J segments used are TRBV4-1 and TRBJ2-1; TRBD2 is perhaps the D gene, given 6 matching bases. CDR3 loop: CASSQDGTVINEQFL. The bases are TGCGCCAGCAGCCAAGATGGGACTGTAATCAATGAGCAGTTCCTC.